The clone carrying this T cell receptor (beta chain) was seen many times. Germline CDR1 reads PRHDT; CDR2 reads FYEKMQ (reference sequence). The CDR3 is 16 amino acids. V lost 5 bases and J 8 bases, leaving 22 bases between the germline ends. This sample was taken from a study of regulatory T cells in long-lasting Graves disease. Construction of TCR beta libraries relied on iRepertoire HTBI primers and on Arm-PCR targeting CDR3 regions. TCRdb ran MiXCR on the multiplex PCR reads and lists one entry per CDR3 protein. The sample lists about 440,000 distinct CDR3 sequences; about 16% were seen once. Described time point: newly diagnosed GD, antithyroid drugs for less than 3 months. From RNA extracted from PBMCs, the TCR library was made. These data are also associated with another study on T cells in Graves' hyperthyroidism and ophthalmopathy. That source adds: Every diagnosis used clinical symptoms, serum thyroxine and TRAb, thyroid ultrasound and orbital computed tomography. First-round RT-PCR of the TCR CDR3 relied on the HTBI primer set. Most thyroid clonotypes that were expanded above 0.001 also turned up in blood. Ophthalmopathy and stable hyperthyroidism were told apart by a 13 V-J model.

This chain uses TRBV13 with TRBJ2-1; a possible D gene is TRBD2 (6 bases). This sample comprised peripheral blood mononuclear cells (PBMCs), obtained at new diagnosis, from a patient treated with antithyroid drugs. The sequence derives from a woman between 18 and 29 years old with Graves disease. The CDR3 nucleotides are TGTGCCAGCAGCCCTTGGGGGGAGGATCCTTTAGATGAGCAGTTCTTC. It codes for CASSPWGEDPLDEQFF. Complete variable domain (other parts from reference TRBV13 and TRBJ2-1): AAGVIQSPRHLIKEKRETATLKCYPIPRHDTVYWYQQGPGQDPQFLISFYEKMQSDKGSIPDRFSAQQFSDYHSELNMSSLELGDSALYFCASSPWGEDPLDEQFFGPGTRLTVL.